A single sample gave rise to the 20 T cell receptor beta chains below, sequenced in a study of identical twins. TCRdb called the 5' RACE reads again in MiXCR, with one record for every CDR3 protein. The sample consists of 420,000 or so distinct CDR3 sequences, about a fifth of them appearing once. Sequencing was carried out using naive T cells sorted from blood. Receptor source: a middle-aged man in good health.

A few counts support this clonotype. The gene calls are TRBV20-1 and TRBJ2-5, with D maybe TRBD2 (6 bases). The CDR3 is 14 amino acids. V was clipped by 0 bases and J by 2 bases, with 10 bases between them. Germline CDR1 is DFQATT and CDR2 is SNEGSKA (reference sequence). The DNA of the CDR3 is TGCAGTGCTAGAGAGGGGACTTTACAAGAGACCCAGTACTTC. This encodes CSAREGTLQETQYF.

J is TRBJ2-2 and V is TRBV29-1; D is ambiguous. V lost 3 bases, J lost 5 bases, and 4 bases lay in between. Germline CDR1 is SQVTM and CDR2 is ANQGSEA. The CDR3 spans 11 residues. The CDR3 loop reads CSVDWTGELFF. The CDR3, as DNA: TGCAGCGTTGACTGGACCGGGGAGCTGTTTTTT.

This clonotype showed up just a few times. The chain is built from TRBV5-1 and TRBJ2-7; D could derive from TRBD1 or TRBD2 (5 bases each). Germline V gene lookup returns CDR1 SGHRS and CDR2 YFSETQ. This CDR3 region has 16 residues. Deletions cut 4 bases from V and 1 base from J, with 18 bases between. The CDR3 coding sequence is TGCGCCAGCAGCCCAGAGGCCCGGGACGGTTCCTACGAGCAGTACTTC. This translates into CASSPEARDGSYEQYF.

This clonotype has a count of ten or more. The CDR3 nucleotides read TGTGCCAGCAGCTTGACAGGGATCGGCAATCAGCCCCAGCATTTT. Translating it yields CASSLTGIGNQPQHF. The genes are TRBV5-5 and TRBJ1-5; possibly TRBD1 for D (6 bases). V lost 1 base and J lost 2, with 10 bases in between. In germline, CDR1 is SGHKS, CDR2 YYEKEE (reference sequence). The CDR3 is 15 amino acids.

This clonotype occurred a few times. Here the CDR3 DNA reads TGCAGCGTTGTAGGGGGAGAGACCCAGTACTTC. Its translation: CSVVGGETQYF. The V and J genes are TRBV29-1 and TRBJ2-5, with D possibly matching TRBD1 (6 bases). This CDR3 contains 11 residues. V lost 4 bases and J lost 4, with 7 bases in between. The germline CDR1 and CDR2 sequences are SQVTM and ANQGSEA.

This clonotype turned up a few times. The V call is TRBV6-1, the J call TRBJ2-1; perhaps D is TRBD1 or TRBD2 (5 bases each). From germline, CDR1 is MNHNS and CDR2 SASEGT. CDR3 size: 16 residues. Trimming pared 7 bases from V and 1 base from J, leaving 17 bases between. The CDR3 DNA reads TGTGCCAGCACCCGGACCCGGGACCCTTCCTACAATGAGCAGTTCTTC. Protein: CASTRTRDPSYNEQFF.

This clonotype has more than one count but fewer than ten. The gene calls are TRBV27 and TRBJ2-7; D not certain. Germline-derived CDR1 and CDR2 are MNHEY and SMNVEV (reference sequence). The V end lost 6 bases, the J end lost 6 bases, and 15 bases lay between the germline ends. The CDR3 has 13 residues. The CDR3 DNA reads TGTGCCAGCAGAGGTGCAAACTGGCGCGAGCAGTACTTC. This codes for CASRGANWREQYF.

The V gene is TRBV7-6, the J gene TRBJ2-1, with 14 bases lining up with TRBD2. The length of the CDR3 is 18 residues. The trim removed 2 bases at V and 2 bases at J, leaving 5 bases unmatched. CDR1 and CDR2 from the germline V gene are SGHVS and FNYEAQ. The CDR3 DNA reads as TGTGCCAGCAGCTTACTTCGGACTAGCGGGGGGACCTACAATGAGCAGTTCTTC. Its protein is CASSLLRTSGGTYNEQFF.

A few counts support this clonotype. The V gene is TRBV5-1, the J gene TRBJ1-4; D is unresolved. This CDR3 region has 14 residues. Germline V gene data show CDR1 as SGHRS and CDR2 as YFSETQ. Trimming pared 0 bases from V and 7 bases from J, leaving 10 bases between. The CDR3 protein is CASSLEWQREKLFF. Written as DNA, the CDR3 is TGCGCCAGCAGCTTGGAATGGCAGCGTGAAAAACTGTTTTTT.

V and J are TRBV2 and TRBJ2-1; no clear D. The germline V gene has CDR1 SNHLY and CDR2 FYNNEI. CDR3 length: 14 residues. V lost 0 bases and J lost 10, with 13 bases in between. The CDR3: CASSEAPRFGEQFF. The CDR3 DNA reads TGTGCCAGCAGTGAAGCGCCTAGATTCGGCGAGCAGTTCTTC.

The chain recombines TRBV27 with TRBJ2-1; a weak D match, TRBD1 (6 bases). The germline gives CDR1 MNHEY, CDR2 SMNVEV (reference sequence). V was trimmed by 7 bases and J by 1 base, leaving 11 bases between them. The CDR3 extends over 14 amino acids. The CDR3 loop is CASKDSPSYNEQFF. As DNA, the CDR3 is TGTGCCAGCAAGGACAGTCCTTCCTACAATGAGCAGTTCTTC.

In this sample, this clonotype turned up a few times. J is TRBJ2-7 and V is TRBV20-1; 8 bases map to TRBD2. This CDR3 spans 15 amino acids. Unmatched junction bases numbered 16, after V lost 6 bases and J lost 6 bases. From germline, CDR1 is DFQATT and CDR2 SNEGSKA (reference sequence). CDR3 DNA: TGCAGTGCGGTGGGTGACAAAGCGGGAGCAACCGAGCAGTACTTC. It translates to CSAVGDKAGATEQYF.

The chain links TRBV7-8 to TRBJ2-3; 7 nucleotides agree with TRBD2. The ends lost 3 bases at V and 2 bases at J; junction bases unmatched: 8. The CDR3 runs 16 residues. From germline, CDR1 is SGHVS and CDR2 FQNEAQ. CDR3 sequence: CASSFLSGPSTDTQYF. CDR3 DNA: TGTGCCAGCAGCTTCCTTAGCGGGCCTTCCACAGATACGCAGTATTTT.

This clonotype turned up a few times. This chain joins TRBV11-2 and TRBJ2-7, with a tentative D call TRBD2 (5 bases). The V gene lost 1 base and the J gene lost 3 bases, with 13 bases spanning the gap. Germline CDR1 and CDR2: SGHAT and FQNNGV. The CDR3 runs 15 residues. Here the CDR3 DNA reads TGTGCCAGCAGCTTAGCCCCCCGGGATTACTACGAGCAGTACTTC. Translated, it gives CASSLAPRDYYEQYF. Full variable domain (rest looked up from reference TRBV11-2 and TRBJ2-7): EAGVAQSPRYKIIEKRQSVAFWCNPISGHATLYWYQQILGQGPKLLIQFQNNGVVDDSQLPKDRFSAERLKGVDSTLKIQPAKLEDSAVYLCASSLAPRDYYEQYFGPGTRLTVT.

This clonotype was observed many times. The genes are TRBV21-1 and TRBJ1-1. TRBV21-1 is described as a pseudogene. The CDR3 runs 14 residues. DNA for the CDR3: TGTGCCAGCAGCGTCCACGGCGGAATAACTGAAGCTTTCTTT. Its translation is CASSVHGGITEAFF.

This clonotype appeared a few times. This chain links TRBV12-3 or TRBV12-4 with TRBJ2-7; D is perhaps TRBD1 or TRBD2 (5 bases each). The CDR3 totals 15 residues. The ends were cut back, 5 bases at V and 0 bases at J, with 14 bases in the middle. The CDR3 region is CASSPEAGSSYEQYF. CDR3 nucleotide sequence: TGTGCCAGCAGTCCGGAGGCAGGGAGCTCCTACGAGCAGTACTTC.

In this sample, this clonotype turned up a few times. The chain uses TRBV6-5 and TRBJ2-1; D not certain. V was pared by 0 bases and J by 9 bases, with 18 bases between. Per germline, CDR1 MNHEY and CDR2 SVGAGI. The CDR3 has 16 residues. The CDR3 spells CASSYSGGPVSGEQFF. CDR3 DNA: TGTGCCAGCAGTTACTCGGGTGGCCCAGTTTCCGGTGAGCAGTTCTTC.

V and J are TRBV20-1 and TRBJ2-1; 10 nucleotides match TRBD2. CDR1 and CDR2 (germline): DFQATT, SNEGSKA (reference sequence). Germline trimming cut 3 bases from V and 3 bases from J; bases unmatched to any gene: 11. The CDR3 is 17 amino acids. CDR3 DNA: TGCAGTGCTAGGGATTCCCTAGCGGGAGAGATCTACAATGAGCAGTTCTTC. It yields the protein CSARDSLAGEIYNEQFF.

This clonotype was detected many times. Germline is not matched at one junction end, which may reflect a read error. The chain has TRBV6-2 or TRBV6-3 and TRBJ2-7; D remains ambiguous. CDR3 length: 13 amino acids. Germline CDR1 is MNHEY and CDR2 is SVGEGT. CDR3 DNA sequence: TGCGCCAGCAGTTCTGGCGGAACCTACGAGCAGTACTTC. Amino acid sequence: CASSSGGTYEQYF.

In its sample, this clonotype was seen many times. The chain joins TRBV6-1 to TRBJ1-4; a weak D match, TRBD1 (5 bases). Germline V gene sequence: CDR1 MNHNS, CDR2 SASEGT. V lost 7 bases and J lost 3, with 12 bases in between. The CDR3 is 14 amino acids. CDR3 amino acids: CASNAGSANEKLFF. As DNA, the CDR3 is TGTGCCAGCAATGCAGGGTCTGCTAATGAAAAACTGTTTTTT.